A single sample is the source of the 7 T cell receptor beta chains below, sequenced in a study of glioma-infiltrating T cells after dendritic cell vaccination. Assay: immunoSEQ multiplex PCR; the TCRdb copy retains only in-frame clones and omits some. The profile shows tens of thousands of clones, approximately 78% of them singletons. Sequenced material: blood, taken before dendritic cell vaccination. The receptors shown here come from a human donor with glioblastoma.

This chain connects TRBV11-2 to TRBJ1-1; D perhaps matches TRBD1 (6 bases). The germline gives CDR1 SGHAT, CDR2 FQNNGV. The CDR3 totals 12 residues. The V and J ends lost 4 bases and 7 bases respectively, with 10 bases between them. CDR3 nucleotide sequence: TGTGCCAGCAGCTCACAGGGTAATGAAGCTTTCTTT. This encodes CASSSQGNEAFF.

V usage is TRBV5-4 and J usage is TRBJ2-1; 9 bases agree with TRBD1. The germline V gene encodes CDR1 SGHNT and CDR2 YYREEE (reference sequence). The CDR3 totals 15 residues. V lost 1 base, J lost 5 bases, and 4 bases stayed unmatched. CDR3 sequence reads: CASSLLRDRDNEQFF. The CDR3 bases are TGTGCCAGCAGCTTGTTGAGGGACAGGGACAATGAGCAGTTCTTC.

The rearrangement uses TRBV19 and TRBJ2-1; no reliable D call. This CDR3 is built from 13 residues. V lost 1 base to trimming and J lost 3 bases, with 4 bases between them. Germline CDR1 and CDR2: LNHDA and SQIVND (reference sequence). In nucleotides, the CDR3 is TGTGCCAGTAGTATAGCACTCTACAATGAGCAGTTCTTC. Its translation: CASSIALYNEQFF.

This clone was recorded once. The gene calls are TRBV18 and TRBJ2-7; 8 bases match TRBD2. Germline V gene data show CDR1 as KGHSH and CDR2 as LQKENI. This CDR3 is built from 17 residues. Trimming removed 3 bases from V and 2 bases from J; junction bases left unmatched: 12. CDR3 amino acids: CASSPTTSGGPTYEQYF. CDR3 nucleotides: TGTGCCAGCTCACCGACTACTAGCGGCGGTCCCACCTACGAGCAGTACTTC.

The chain employs TRBV7-9 and TRBJ2-7; the D is unclear. Trimming took off 1 base at V and 8 bases at J, with 12 bases between the two ends. The CDR3 loop spans 13 amino acids. The germline V gene encodes CDR1 SEHNR and CDR2 FQNEAQ (reference sequence). This CDR3 reads CASSLELRYQQYF. CDR3 bases: TGTGCCAGCAGCTTAGAACTACGTTACCAGCAGTACTTC.

The chain uses TRBV6-1 and TRBJ2-7; no firm D call. The CDR3 runs 13 residues. Trimming pared 2 bases from V and 2 bases from J, leaving 7 bases between. CDR1 is MNHNS and CDR2 is SASEGT in the germline V gene. The CDR3 loop is CASSEPGTYEQYF. The CDR3 bases are TGTGCCAGCAGTGAACCGGGTACCTACGAGCAGTACTTC.

V and J are TRBV7-2 and TRBJ1-2; TRBD1 might be the D (6 bases). This CDR3 is 15 amino acids long. Germline assignment: CDR1 SGHTA and CDR2 FQGNSA. V lost 1 base to trimming and J lost 0 bases, with 9 bases between them. This CDR3 reads CASSLVTGPNYGYTF. DNA of the CDR3: TGTGCCAGCAGCTTAGTAACAGGGCCTAACTATGGCTACACCTTC.